Following are 20 T cell receptor beta chains from one sample sequenced in a study of response to subunit inactivated influenza vaccine. Each CDR3 protein is one row after TCRdb ran MiXCR on the RT-PCR reads. The sample consists of 550,000 to 800,000 distinct CDR3 sequences, about 14% of them appearing once. The sequencing used PBMCs from blood, collected approximately 15 days before vaccination. Receptors originate from a man aged 45-60 years who received an inactivated influenza vaccine.

The chain combines TRBV10-3 with TRBJ1-1, with 10 bases matching TRBD1. Germline CDR1 ENHRY, CDR2 SYGVKD. The V segment lost 4 bases and the J segment 5 bases; nucleotides outside the gene matches: 7. The CDR3 extends over 15 amino acids. This chain's CDR3 is CAISGTGQGKTEAFF. CDR3 coding DNA: TGTGCCATCAGTGGAACGGGACAGGGGAAAACTGAAGCTTTCTTT.

This clonotype was recorded a few times. The chain has TRBV3-1 and TRBJ2-7; D perhaps matches TRBD1 (5 bases). V gave up 2 bases and J gave up 7 bases, with 12 bases separating them. Germline CDR1 is LGHDT and CDR2 is YNNKEL (reference sequence). The CDR3 contains 13 residues. This chain's CDR3 is CASSQQPGQEQYF. The CDR3 DNA follows: TGTGCCAGCAGCCAACAGCCAGGGCAAGAGCAGTACTTC.

V is TRBV12-3 or TRBV12-4 and J is TRBJ1-4; possible D gene TRBD1, 5 bases. Trimming stripped 5 bases from V and 7 bases from J, with 14 bases between. CDR3 length: 14 amino acids. The CDR3 coding sequence is TGTGCCAGCAGTCCCAATGGGGCGAGTGAAAAACTGTTTTTT. Protein: CASSPNGASEKLFF.

This chain links TRBV7-9 with TRBJ2-1, with 7 bases matching TRBD2. The CDR3 is 15 residues long. Trimming removed 0 bases from V and 2 bases from J; junction bases left unmatched: 1. The germline V gene has CDR1 SEHNR and CDR2 FQNEAQ (reference sequence). This CDR3 reads CASSLAGLTYNEQFF. CDR3 nucleotide sequence: TGTGCCAGCAGCTTAGCGGGACTAACCTACAATGAGCAGTTCTTC.

The chain carries TRBV21-1 and TRBJ2-7; the table's D call of TRBD1 was not tested on the DNA. TRBV21-1 is described as a pseudogene. The CDR3 consists of 17 residues. Written as DNA, the CDR3 is TGTGCCAGCAGCAAAGCGCAGGGGCAGATAAACTCCTACGAGCAGTACTTC. This codes for CASSKAQGQINSYEQYF.

A few counts support this clonotype. V gene TRBV20-1 combines with J gene TRBJ2-5; 10 bases map to TRBD1. Germline assignment: CDR1 DFQATT and CDR2 SNEGSKA (reference sequence). The junction had 5 bases not matched to a gene; V was cut back by 5 bases and J by 5 bases. The CDR3 is made up of 13 amino acids. The CDR3 bases are TGCAGTGCTGAAGGGACAGGGGTGGAGACCCAGTACTTC. It codes for CSAEGTGVETQYF.

The gene calls are TRBV9 and TRBJ2-3; D is perhaps TRBD2 (6 bases). The V end was cut by 0 bases, the J end by 2 bases, with 10 bases between. The CDR3 runs to 15 residues. Germline CDR1 and CDR2: SGDLS and YYNGEE. CDR3 in amino acids: CASSVEGLPTDTQYF. Here the CDR3 DNA reads TGTGCCAGCAGCGTAGAGGGACTCCCCACAGATACGCAGTATTTT.

CDR3 DNA sequence: TGTGCCTGGAGAACGCTCAGGACCAATTCACCCCTCCACTTT. Translation gives CAWRTLRTNSPLHF. The chain carries TRBV30 and TRBJ1-6, with unresolved D. V lost 3 bases, J lost 7 bases, and 13 bases lay in between. The CDR3 covers 14 residues. From germline, CDR1 is GTSNPN and CDR2 SVGIG (reference sequence).

This clonotype has only a few counts. The rearrangement links TRBV5-1 to TRBJ1-1; D remains ambiguous. The CDR3 runs 14 residues. Germline assignment: CDR1 SGHRS and CDR2 YFSETQ. V gave up 3 bases and J gave up 5 bases, with 14 bases separating them. For the CDR3, the DNA is TGCGCCAGCAGCTCGAGAGGACTGGGGACTGAAGCTTTCTTT. It specifies CASSSRGLGTEAFF.

V gene TRBV3-1 combines with J gene TRBJ2-3; TRBD2 might be the D (5 bases). Germline-derived CDR1 and CDR2 are LGHDT and YNNKEL (reference sequence). V shed 4 bases and J shed 3 bases, with 20 bases lying between them. The CDR3 spans 17 residues. The CDR3 coding sequence is TGTGCCAGCAGCCTATTAAGGACGGCTTCGGGGACAGATACGCAGTATTTT. Protein: CASSLLRTASGTDTQYF.

This chain joins TRBV20-1 and TRBJ2-1; D unresolved. CDR3 size: 12 residues. Germline CDR1 reads DFQATT; CDR2 reads SNEGSKA (reference sequence). Between the trimmed V and J ends, which lost 4 bases and 2 bases, there was a span of 6 bases. The CDR3 DNA is TGCAGTGCTACAGAGGCCTACAATGAGCAGTTCTTC. This sequence encodes CSATEAYNEQFF.

The chain employs TRBV7-9 and TRBJ2-7; D is unclear. The germline V gene has CDR1 SEHNR and CDR2 FQNEAQ (reference sequence). V shed 4 bases and J shed 4 bases, with 20 bases lying between them. This CDR3 comprises 16 residues. The CDR3 sequence is CASSSGVRRKAYEQYF. The CDR3 nucleotides are TGTGCCAGCAGCTCAGGCGTGAGGCGAAAGGCTTACGAGCAGTACTTC.

The chain is built from TRBV7-2 and TRBJ1-4; D is uncertain. The V end lost 5 bases, the J end lost 4 bases, and 8 bases lay between the germline ends. CDR1 and CDR2 (germline): SGHTA, FQGNSA. The length of the CDR3 is 13 residues. The CDR3 DNA is TGTGCCAGCAGCCCCAGCCGTAATGAAAAACTGTTTTTT. This translates into CASSPSRNEKLFF.

The rearrangement uses TRBV10-3 and TRBJ2-3, with a weak D call TRBD1 (7 bases). The CDR3 is made up of 14 amino acids. The germline gives CDR1 ENHRY, CDR2 SYGVKD. With 6 bases removed from V and 5 bases from J, the gap between germline ends came to 15 bases. In nucleotides, the CDR3 is TGTGCCATCAGGGCAGGGGGAGGTGGAGATACGCAGTATTTT. Its translation: CAIRAGGGGDTQYF.

This clonotype was detected a few times. This sequence joins TRBV7-9 and TRBJ2-5; possible D gene TRBD1, 6 bases. CDR1 SEHNR and CDR2 FQNEAQ come from the germline V gene (reference sequence). The CDR3 is made up of 15 amino acids. V lost 4 bases and J lost 4, with 16 bases in between. CDR3 coding DNA: TGTGCCAGCAGCTCAATACACAGACAGGCAGAGACCCAGTACTTC. This sequence encodes CASSSIHRQAETQYF.

A few counts support this clonotype. This chain links TRBV5-1 with TRBJ2-3, with TRBD2 identical over 8 bases. The V gene end was trimmed by 6 bases and the J gene end by 1 base; junction bases not matched to a gene: 4. CDR1 and CDR2 (germline): SGHRS, YFSETQ. The CDR3 runs to 14 residues. The CDR3 sequence: CASNPGGGTDTQYF. DNA of the CDR3: TGCGCCAGCAACCCGGGGGGGGGCACAGATACGCAGTATTTT.

This clonotype has only a few counts. The V gene is TRBV10-3, the J gene TRBJ1-2, with D possibly TRBD1 on 5 matching bases. The CDR3 runs to 14 residues. Germline V gene lookup returns CDR1 ENHRY and CDR2 SYGVKD. V lost 3 bases, J lost 6 bases, and 14 bases lay in between. Here the CDR3 reads CAISDPAGWDGYTF. The CDR3 nucleotides read TGTGCCATCAGTGATCCCGCAGGGTGGGATGGCTACACCTTC.

J is TRBJ2-5 and V is TRBV6-1; D is possibly TRBD2 (5 bases). The germline V gene has CDR1 MNHNS and CDR2 SASEGT. The CDR3 consists of 14 residues. Trimming took off 6 bases at V and 1 base at J, with 12 bases between the two ends. The CDR3 loop is CASRQSGLQETQYF. The CDR3 DNA is TGTGCCAGCAGACAAAGCGGTCTCCAAGAGACCCAGTACTTC.

This clonotype was seen many times. The chain has TRBV11-2 and TRBJ2-6; 8 bases are shared with TRBD1. This CDR3 contains 18 residues. The germline gives CDR1 SGHAT, CDR2 FQNNGV. Trimming cost V 4 bases and J 0 bases; bases outside gene matches: 8. The CDR3 region has the DNA TGTGCCAGCAGCTCCGGGACAGGAGTAAGCTCTGGGGCCAACGTCCTGACTTTC. It translates to CASSSGTGVSSGANVLTF.

In its sample, this clonotype was seen a few times. CDR3 nucleotide sequence: TGTGCCAGCACGGAGACAGGGGACGGCGAGCAGTACTTC. This encodes CASTETGDGEQYF. J is TRBJ2-7 and V is TRBV7-9; 8 bases match TRBD1. Germline loops: CDR1 SEHNR, CDR2 FQNEAQ (reference sequence). The V gene end was trimmed by 7 bases and the J gene end by 6 bases; junction bases not matched to a gene: 8. This CDR3 is 13 amino acids long. Combining the CDR3 with reference TRBV7-9 and TRBJ2-7 gives the whole variable domain DTGVSQNPRHKITKRGQNVTFRCDPISEHNRLYWYRQTLGQGPEFLTYFQNEAQLEKSRLLSDRFSAERPKGSFSTLEIQRTEQGDSAMYLCASTETGDGEQYFGPGTRLTVT.